A single sample gave rise to the 23 T cell receptor beta chains below, sequenced in a study of blood T cell repertoires in COVID-19. Measured with immunoSEQ multiplex PCR; TCRdb has only the in-frame clones, and not every one. This table holds fewer than 110,000 clones, 85% to 95% found once. The specimen sequenced was peripheral blood. The receptors shown here come from a middle-aged man with active COVID-19.

The V and J genes are TRBV11-1 and TRBJ2-7; D perhaps matches TRBD1 (6 bases). Germline CDR1 SGHAT, CDR2 FQDESV (reference sequence). The germline V and J ends were trimmed by 5 bases and 6 bases, with 17 bases remaining between them. The CDR3 totals 14 residues. CDR3 protein: CASSPGVDTGEQYF. CDR3 in DNA: TGTGCCAGCAGCCCAGGGGTCGACACGGGCGAGCAGTACTTC.

The rearrangement joins TRBV5-1 to TRBJ1-1; the match to TRBD1 covers 9 bases. V shed 7 bases, J shed 5 bases, and the junction held 9 bases outside the gene matches. Germline V gene lookup returns CDR1 SGHRS and CDR2 YFSETQ. The CDR3 length is 14 residues. The CDR3 sequence is CASGMGQGVTEAFF. As DNA, the CDR3 is TGCGCCAGCGGGATGGGACAGGGAGTTACTGAAGCTTTCTTT.

The gene calls are TRBV9 and TRBJ2-2, with TRBD2 identical over 10 bases. V was clipped by 0 bases and J by 5 bases; unmatched bases: 10. This CDR3 comprises 18 residues. Germline V lookup: CDR1 SGDLS, CDR2 YYNGEE. CDR3 in amino acids: CASSVELAGNLGTGELFF. CDR3 in DNA: TGTGCCAGCAGCGTAGAACTAGCGGGAAATCTGGGGACCGGGGAGCTGTTTTTT.

V gene TRBV28 combines with J gene TRBJ2-1; the D gene is possibly TRBD2 (6 bases). The germline V gene encodes CDR1 MDHEN and CDR2 SYDVKM. V was pared by 6 bases and J by 5 bases, with 17 bases between. The CDR3 spans 15 residues. CDR3 residues: CASRKGLSVHNEQFF. CDR3 coding DNA: TGTGCCAGCAGAAAGGGACTTAGCGTCCACAATGAGCAGTTCTTC. Looking up the rest from reference TRBV28 and TRBJ2-1 gives the full variable domain: DVKVTQSSRYLVKRTGEKVFLECVQDMDHENMFWYRQDPGLGLRLIYFSYDVKMKEKGDIPEGYSVSREKKERFSLILESASTNQTSMYLCASRKGLSVHNEQFFGPGTRLTVL.

The CDR3 DNA reads as TGTGCCAGCAGTTTAGTAGGACAGGGGATATACAATGAGCAGTTCTTC. This translates into CASSLVGQGIYNEQFF. The chain has TRBV28 and TRBJ2-1; the match to TRBD1 covers 9 bases. The CDR3 covers 16 residues. Germline values: CDR1 MDHEN, CDR2 SYDVKM. V lost 2 bases, J lost 4 bases, and 6 bases stayed unmatched.

The chain recombines TRBV25-1 with TRBJ1-1, with 8 bases that match TRBD1. The CDR3 runs to 12 residues. Germline assignment: CDR1 MGHDK and CDR2 SYGVNS. J lost 8 bases, V lost 6 bases, and 5 bases had no gene match. The CDR3 spells CASRIGTGEAFF. CDR3 nucleotide sequence: TGTGCCAGCAGGATTGGGACAGGAGAAGCTTTCTTT.

J is TRBJ2-2 and V is TRBV7-9; a weak D match, TRBD1 (5 bases). V shed 1 base and J shed 8 bases, with 14 bases lying between them. CDR3 length: 15 amino acids. Germline V gives CDR1 SEHNR, CDR2 FQNEAQ (reference sequence). CDR3 coding DNA: TGTGCCAGCAGCTTAGGCCTGGGGCAGGGAGGGGAGCTGTTTTTT. Its protein is CASSLGLGQGGELFF.

The chain links TRBV5-4 to TRBJ2-6; possible D gene TRBD1, 5 bases. From germline, CDR1 is SGHNT and CDR2 YYREEE (reference sequence). The CDR3 contains 17 residues. V gave up 4 bases and J gave up 2 bases, with 16 bases separating them. CDR3 in amino acids: CASSALSGAPGANVLTF. The CDR3 DNA reads TGTGCCAGCAGCGCTCTGAGTGGGGCGCCTGGGGCCAACGTCCTGACTTTC.

The chain links TRBV3-1 (or the pseudogene TRBV3-2) to TRBJ1-2; 10 nucleotides align to TRBD1. The CDR3 has 15 amino acids. The germline gives CDR1 LGHDT, CDR2 YNNKEL (reference sequence). J gave up 8 bases and V 3 bases, and 9 bases lay outside the gene matches. The CDR3, as DNA: TGTGCCAGCAGCCAGCGGGGACAGGGGATAGGGGGCTACACCTTC. It encodes CASSQRGQGIGGYTF.

The chain combines TRBV3-1 (or the pseudogene TRBV3-2) with TRBJ2-5, with D unresolved. This CDR3 contains 15 residues. The germline V gene has CDR1 LGHDT and CDR2 YNNKEL (reference sequence). Trimming left V 1 base short and J 3 bases short, with 12 bases between. DNA for the CDR3: TGTGCCAGCAGCCAAGTGGGCTCCACGGAAGAGACCCAGTACTTC. It is translated as CASSQVGSTEETQYF.

The chain is built from TRBV30 and TRBJ2-7; TRBD1 agrees at 9 bases. The CDR3 is 12 residues long. The germline CDR1 and CDR2 sequences are GTSNPN and SVGIG (reference sequence). The ends lost 3 bases at V and 6 bases at J; junction bases unmatched: 3. The CDR3 DNA reads as TGTGCCTGGAGCCCGGGACAGGGCGAGCAGTACTTC. Translating gives CAWSPGQGEQYF.

The chain uses TRBV7-9 and TRBJ2-1; 8 nucleotides align to TRBD1. The CDR3 has 12 residues. Trimming cost V 5 bases and J 15 bases; bases outside gene matches: 9. Germline-derived CDR1 and CDR2 are SEHNR and FQNEAQ (reference sequence). In nucleotides, the CDR3 is TGTGCCAGCAGCCTAGGGACAGGATTCTGGTTCTTC. This sequence encodes CASSLGTGFWFF.

V is TRBV7-3 and J is TRBJ2-2, with TRBD2 identical over 8 bases. Germline V lookup: CDR1 SGHTA, CDR2 FQGTGA. After removal of 7 bases from V and 7 bases from J, the junction contained 11 bases not matched to a gene. The CDR3 covers 15 residues. CDR3 in amino acids: CASTSGSGIGGELFF. The CDR3 DNA sequence: TGTGCCAGCACATCGGGTAGCGGGATTGGCGGGGAGCTGTTTTTT.

This chain joins TRBV5-1 and TRBJ2-7, with TRBD1 matching over 8 bases. The germline gives CDR1 SGHRS, CDR2 YFSETQ. The J segment lost 9 bases and the V segment lost 0 bases, leaving 5 bases of the junction unmatched. The length of the CDR3 is 13 residues. The CDR3 loop is CASSLVTGERQYF. The CDR3 DNA sequence: TGCGCCAGCAGCTTGGTGACAGGGGAACGGCAGTACTTC.

The genes are TRBV28 and TRBJ1-2; D not resolved. Deletions cut 5 bases from V and 2 bases from J, with 15 bases between. The CDR3 length is 15 residues. Per the germline V gene, CDR1 is MDHEN and CDR2 is SYDVKM. The CDR3, as DNA: TGTGCCAGCAGTCCCCCGGGAAGCTTCAACTATGGCTACACCTTC. It specifies CASSPPGSFNYGYTF.

The J gene is TRBJ2-3, the V gene TRBV27; D uncertain. V was pared by 8 bases and J by 3 bases, with 12 bases between. The germline V gene has CDR1 MNHEY and CDR2 SMNVEV (reference sequence). The CDR3 totals 13 residues. The CDR3 DNA reads as TGTGCCAGCTCTCCAGTTGGTACAGATACGCAGTATTTT. Encoded protein: CASSPVGTDTQYF.

V gene TRBV12-3 or TRBV12-4 combines with J gene TRBJ2-5, with D tentatively TRBD2 (5 bases). The CDR3 contains 13 residues. The V end lost 6 bases, the J end lost 4 bases, and 12 bases lay between the germline ends. The CDR3 loop is CASSREGRETQYF. The CDR3 DNA sequence: TGTGCCAGCAGCCGCGAGGGCCGAGAGACCCAGTACTTC.

The chain is built from TRBV2 and TRBJ1-2; D is perhaps TRBD1 (6 bases). Germline-derived CDR1 and CDR2 are SNHLY and FYNNEI. The CDR3 loop spans 12 amino acids. V shed 8 bases and J shed 7 bases, with 14 bases lying between them. CDR3 bases: TGTGCCAGCTCCCCCCGGGGGGCTGGCTACACCTTC. Its translation: CASSPRGAGYTF.

The chain has TRBV15 and TRBJ2-7; a weak D match, TRBD2 (6 bases). The V end was cut by 0 bases, the J end by 3 bases, with 9 bases between. This CDR3 spans 14 amino acids. Per the germline V gene, CDR1 is LNHNV and CDR2 is YYDKDF (reference sequence). The CDR3 is CATSRDGGDYEQYF. The CDR3 DNA is TGTGCCACCAGCAGAGATGGCGGGGACTACGAGCAGTACTTC.

This clone has a handful of counts. This chain uses TRBV5-1 with TRBJ2-2; no clear D gene. The V gene lost 0 bases and the J gene lost 4 bases, with 7 bases spanning the gap. The CDR3 consists of 14 residues. Germline CDR1 and CDR2: SGHRS and YFSETQ. The CDR3 bases are TGCGCCAGCAGCTTGGATTCGAGCACCGGGGAGCTGTTTTTT. This translates into CASSLDSSTGELFF.

This chain joins TRBV5-8 and TRBJ1-2, with 9 bases matching TRBD1. The CDR3 sequence is 19 residues long. V was pared by 4 bases and J by 0 bases, with 16 bases of the junction left unmatched. Germline V lookup: CDR1 SGHTS, CDR2 YDEGEE. The CDR3 nucleotides are TGTGCCAGCAGCCCTCGGCTGGGACAGGGCGGAGATGCTAACTATGGCTACACCTTC. Protein sequence: CASSPRLGQGGDANYGYTF.

The V call is TRBV29-1, the J call TRBJ1-2; 8 bases are a match to TRBD1. V shed 3 bases, J shed 3 bases, and the junction held 9 bases outside the gene matches. The V gene's germline CDR1 is SQVTM and CDR2 ANQGSEA. This CDR3 spans 15 amino acids. DNA of the CDR3: TGCAGCGTTGATTCGCGACAGGGGTATGACTATGGCTACACCTTC. Residues: CSVDSRQGYDYGYTF.

V and J are TRBV5-5 and TRBJ2-6, with 9 bases lining up with TRBD1. J lost 0 bases, V lost 1 base, and 11 bases had no gene match. CDR1 SGHKS and CDR2 YYEKEE come from the germline V gene (reference sequence). CDR3 length: 20 residues. This CDR3 reads CASSLQLTGGSYSGANVLTF. The CDR3 DNA sequence: TGTGCCAGCAGCTTGCAATTGACAGGGGGGTCTTACTCTGGGGCCAACGTCCTGACTTTC.